The 12 T cell receptor beta chains reported below all come from one sample, sequenced in a study of cytomegalovirus exposure and HLA in healthy donors. A multiplex PCR was run with 60 Vbeta primers and 13 Jbeta primers. Generated by immunoSEQ multiplex PCR, the TCRdb table keeps only in-frame clones and is missing some. Here the sample spans some 160,000 clones, roughly 84% being singletons. Specimen: PBMCs. The receptors stem from a woman aged 18 to 35 in good health and CMV-seronegative.

The J gene is TRBJ2-3, the V gene TRBV5-5; tentatively, D is TRBD2 (5 bases). CDR1 and CDR2 from the germline V gene are SGHKS and YYEKEE (reference sequence). The CDR3 length is 16 residues. The V end was cut by 7 bases, the J end by 2 bases, with 20 bases between. The CDR3 DNA reads TGTGCCAGCGGAAAATTGCCCGGGGTAGACACAGATACGCAGTATTTT. Translation: CASGKLPGVDTDTQYF.

The CDR3 nucleotides are TGTGCCAGCAGCGCGTACGCCAGGGCCGTCTATAATTCACCCCTCCACTTT. Translated: CASSAYARAVYNSPLHF. This chain uses TRBV9 with TRBJ1-6; D perhaps matches TRBD1 (5 bases). The length of the CDR3 is 17 residues. CDR1 and CDR2 from the germline V gene are SGDLS and YYNGEE. V dropped 3 bases and J dropped 3 bases, with 16 bases sitting between them.

Turning to this clone: The junction and the germline gene differ at one end; a read error may be behind it. V is TRBV19 and J is TRBJ1-1; D not certain. The germline CDR1 and CDR2 sequences are LNHDA and SQIVND (reference sequence). The CDR3 covers 9 residues. The CDR3 protein is CASSPCTGF. In DNA, the CDR3 is TGTGCCAGTAGTCCCTGCACCGGCTTT.

The chain is built from TRBV25-1 and TRBJ1-4; TRBD1 might be the D (5 bases). Per germline, CDR1 MGHDK and CDR2 SYGVNS. This CDR3 is built from 11 residues. Trimming removed 5 bases at V and 12 bases at J, with 10 bases between. The CDR3 reads CASSPQEQLFF. In nucleotides, the CDR3 is TGTGCCAGCAGTCCACAGGAGCAACTGTTTTTT.

This chain links TRBV6-4 with TRBJ1-2, with no clear D. Germline V gene lookup returns CDR1 MRHNA and CDR2 SNTAGT. Trimming left V 2 bases short and J 10 bases short, with 8 bases between. This CDR3 is 11 amino acids long. Here the CDR3 reads CASSDRGLYTF. Written as DNA, the CDR3 is TGTGCCAGCAGTGACAGAGGACTCTACACCTTC.

This sequence joins TRBV30 and TRBJ1-5, with a weak D call TRBD1 (5 bases). CDR3 length: 15 residues. V was shortened by 0 bases and J by 2 bases, with 11 bases between the two germline ends. Germline CDR1 GTSNPN, CDR2 SVGIG (reference sequence). CDR3 amino acids: CAWSVGRERNQPQHF. The CDR3, as DNA: TGTGCCTGGAGTGTAGGCAGGGAACGCAATCAGCCCCAGCATTTT.

V usage is TRBV5-1 and J usage is TRBJ1-1; no definite D call. The CDR3 contains 15 residues. Germline V lookup: CDR1 SGHRS, CDR2 YFSETQ. V shed 3 bases and J shed 1 base, with 13 bases lying between them. DNA for the CDR3: TGCGCCAGCAGCTACGCGATAGGAGCGAACACTGAAGCTTTCTTT. The encoded protein is CASSYAIGANTEAFF.

The table lists this clone with a few counts. The chain combines TRBV7-9 with TRBJ2-1; a weak D match, TRBD1 (6 bases). Germline V gene data show CDR1 as SEHNR and CDR2 as FQNEAQ (reference sequence). V lost 2 bases and J 0 bases, leaving 17 bases between the germline ends. This CDR3 is 18 amino acids long. As DNA, the CDR3 is TGTGCCAGCAGCTTACGTCCAGGGGCCCGAAGCTCCTACAATGAGCAGTTCTTC. Residues: CASSLRPGARSSYNEQFF.

The gene calls are TRBV6-4 and TRBJ1-3; D not resolved. The CDR3 consists of 15 residues. Germline V CDR1 and CDR2: MRHNA, SNTAGT. Trimming stripped 6 bases from V and 3 bases from J, with 15 bases between. The CDR3 nucleotides read TGTGCCAGCAGGCGTACGTCCGAGTATGGAAACACCATATATTTT. Translating gives CASRRTSEYGNTIYF.

The V gene is TRBV6-1, the J gene TRBJ1-2, with 9 bases fitting TRBD1. The length of the CDR3 is 14 residues. Per germline, CDR1 MNHNS and CDR2 SASEGT. J was trimmed by 2 bases and V by 7 bases; bases with no gene match: 5. CDR3 sequence (DNA): TGTGCCAGCACGAGGGACAGGGCAAACTATGGCTACACCTTC. It is translated as CASTRDRANYGYTF.

This clone has more than one count but fewer than ten. At one end the junction does not follow the germline gene, possibly because of a read error. The chain joins TRBV5-1 to TRBJ2-1; D may be TRBD1 (6 bases). Germline CDR1 SGHRS, CDR2 YFSETQ. The CDR3 runs 15 residues. CDR3 DNA sequence: TGTGCCAGCAGCTTGATAGGGGACAACTACAATGAGCAGTTCTTC. Amino acid sequence: CASSLIGDNYNEQFF.

In the case of this clone: The same CDR3 arises from other DNA sequences in this sample as well. This rearrangement joins TRBV5-1 to TRBJ2-2, with 7 bases aligning to TRBD1. V trimming: 4 bases; J trimming: 3 bases; junction bases outside the gene matches: 6. CDR1 and CDR2 (germline): SGHRS, YFSETQ. This CDR3 has 15 residues. The DNA for the CDR3 is TGCGCCAGCAGCCCCGGGACAGCTTACACCGGGGAGCTGTTTTTT. Translated, it gives CASSPGTAYTGELFF.